This T cell receptor beta chain originates from a study of T cells after yellow fever vaccination. Notes on this clonotype: The target antigen is unknown.

Via MiXCR, TCRdb re-called the 5' RACE reads, giving one row per CDR3 protein. The sample contains 500,000 to 550,000 distinct CDR3 sequences, about a fifth of which appear only once. Germline CDR1 MNHEY, CDR2 SMNVEV (reference sequence). The CDR3 sequence is 13 residues long. V was clipped by 1 base and J by 13 bases; unmatched bases: 6. Study-level points and caveats: Repertoires obtained by FACS sorting could include abundant clonotypes that entered as contaminants from the bulk population. Post-booster repertoires contained most primary-vaccination clones again (about 95% CD4, about 88% CD8). Weaker overall was a secondary response that nonetheless peaked faster, on day 5 versus 15.

This chain joins TRBV27 and TRBJ2-2, with 7 bases lining up with TRBD1. The sequence came from a man aged 18 to 35 who received the YFV17D yellow fever vaccine. The sample consisted of PBMCs, taken approximately 22 days after the first yellow fever vaccination. CDR3 nucleotide sequence: TGTGCCAGCAGTTTATTGGGACAGCCGAGGCTGTTTTTT. Translated: CASSLLGQPRLFF.